Listed here are 24 T cell receptor beta chains from one sample, sequenced in a study of blood T cell repertoires in COVID-19. The method was immunoSEQ multiplex PCR; TCRdb's version includes in-frame clones alone and lacks a portion of them. The sample contains approximately 10,000 clones, 71% of which appear only once. The sample consisted of peripheral blood. Every receptor here comes from a man in his sixties with COVID-19, enrolled during active disease.

V and J are TRBV9 and TRBJ2-3; D is undetermined. The germline V gene has CDR1 SGDLS and CDR2 YYNGEE. The CDR3 spans 15 residues. Between the trimmed V and J ends, which lost 3 bases and 3 bases, there was a span of 14 bases. This chain's CDR3 is CASSDSPHWTDTQYF. For the CDR3, the DNA is TGTGCCAGCAGCGACAGCCCCCACTGGACAGATACGCAGTATTTT. The whole variable domain, filled in from reference TRBV9 and TRBJ2-3, reads DSGVTQTPKHLITATGQRVTLRCSPRSGDLSVYWYQQSLDQGLQFLIQYYNGEERAKGNILERFSAQQFPDLHSELNLSSLELGDSALYFCASSDSPHWTDTQYFGPGTRLTVL.

This chain connects TRBV2 to TRBJ1-5, with no clear D. V was shortened by 6 bases and J by 5 bases, with 11 bases between the two germline ends. The CDR3 is 13 residues long. CDR1 and CDR2 from the germline V gene are SNHLY and FYNNEI. The CDR3 spells CASSEGLDQPQHF. CDR3 coding DNA: TGTGCCAGCAGCGAGGGCCTTGATCAGCCCCAGCATTTT.

The gene calls are TRBV3-1 (or the pseudogene TRBV3-2) and TRBJ2-7, with 7 positions matching TRBD2. The V and J ends lost 1 base and 0 bases, in that order; junction bases with no gene match: 9. The CDR3 is 17 amino acids. CDR1 and CDR2 (germline): LGHDT, YNNKEL (reference sequence). CDR3 coding DNA: TGTGCCAGCAGCCAAGCCCTTGCGGGAGACAACTCCTACGAGCAGTACGTC. It is translated as CASSQALAGDNSYEQYV.

The chain employs TRBV9 and TRBJ1-2, with TRBD1 matching over 7 bases. CDR3 length: 12 amino acids. Germline V CDR1 and CDR2: SGDLS, YYNGEE. J lost 4 bases, V lost 7 bases, and 4 bases had no gene match. CDR3 region: CASGRDSYGYTF. In DNA, the CDR3 is TGTGCCAGCGGCCGGGACAGCTATGGCTACACCTTC.

By frequency in the sample, this clone is medium-sized (0.01 to 0.1%). This specimen includes other DNA sequences encoding the same CDR3. The chain has TRBV6-5 and TRBJ1-2; 7 positions match TRBD1. The CDR3 sequence is 13 residues long. The germline gives CDR1 MNHEY, CDR2 SVGAGI. Germline trimming cut 6 bases from V and 3 bases from J; bases unmatched to any gene: 4. The CDR3 bases are TGTGCCAGCAGGGAGACAGGGTACTATGGCTACACCTTC. Its protein product is CASRETGYYGYTF.

The chain employs TRBV5-4 and TRBJ2-3; 7 nucleotides line up with TRBD2. The CDR3 totals 16 residues. The ends lost 0 bases at V and 2 bases at J; junction bases unmatched: 6. The V gene's germline CDR1 is SGHNT and CDR2 YYREEE (reference sequence). The CDR3: CASSLVSSGYTDTQYF. In DNA, the CDR3 is TGTGCCAGCAGCTTGGTTTCTAGCGGTTACACAGATACGCAGTATTTT. Full variable domain (outside the CDR3, taken from reference TRBV5-4 and TRBJ2-3): ETGVTQSPTHLIKTRGQQVTLRCSSQSGHNTVSWYQQALGQGPQFIFQYYREEENGRGNFPPRFSGLQFPNYSSELNVNALELDDSALYLCASSLVSSGYTDTQYFGPGTRLTVL.

This rearrangement joins TRBV5-1 to TRBJ2-7; TRBD1 agrees at 9 bases. Looked up from germline, CDR1 is SGHRS and CDR2 is YFSETQ. V lost 4 bases to trimming and J lost 3 bases; unmatched junction nucleotides: 8. This CDR3 region has 15 residues. CDR3 residues: CASSQAGTGSYEQYF. In DNA, the CDR3 is TGCGCCAGCAGCCAGGCCGGGACAGGGAGCTACGAGCAGTACTTC.

This chain's CDR3 is CASSPRQGDMNTEAFF. The CDR3 DNA reads as TGCGCCAGCAGCCCCCGACAGGGGGATATGAACACTGAAGCTTTCTTT. The chain carries TRBV5-1 and TRBJ1-1; 9 nucleotides match TRBD1. V lost 4 bases and J lost 0; bases outside the gene matches: 7. Germline V gene data show CDR1 as SGHRS and CDR2 as YFSETQ. This CDR3 comprises 16 residues.

This sequence joins TRBV5-1 and TRBJ2-1; D might be TRBD2 (6 bases). V lost 0 bases and J lost 3, with 22 bases in between. CDR1 and CDR2 from the germline V gene are SGHRS and YFSETQ. This CDR3 contains 19 residues. The CDR3 protein is CASSLGDSGSTFFYNEQFF. The CDR3 DNA reads TGCGCCAGCAGCTTGGGAGATAGCGGATCCACCTTCTTCTACAATGAGCAGTTCTTC. Full variable domain (remainder filled in from reference TRBV5-1 and TRBJ2-1): KAGVTQTPRYLIKTRGQQVTLSCSPISGHRSVSWYQQTPGQGLQFLFEYFSETQRNKGNFPGRFSGRQFSNSRSEMNVSTLELGDSALYLCASSLGDSGSTFFYNEQFFGPGTRLTVL.

The rearrangement links TRBV7-6 to TRBJ1-3; 7 nucleotides line up with TRBD1. This CDR3 contains 16 residues. Germline-derived CDR1 and CDR2 are SGHVS and FNYEAQ. With 5 bases clipped from V and 2 bases from J, the junction kept 9 bases outside the gene matches. CDR3 loop: CASSPRQGRTGNTIYF. The CDR3 nucleotides read TGTGCCAGCAGCCCAAGACAGGGTCGAACTGGAAACACCATATATTTT.

This sequence joins TRBV6-5 and TRBJ1-2; 7 positions match TRBD1. J was trimmed by 2 bases and V by 10 bases; bases with no gene match: 10. Germline V gene data show CDR1 as MNHEY and CDR2 as SVGAGI. The CDR3 runs 14 residues. CDR3 loop: CATSTPTGNYGYTF. The CDR3 DNA reads as TGTGCCACTTCGACCCCGACAGGGAACTATGGCTACACCTTC.

This clone appeared a single time. This chain joins TRBV10-3 and TRBJ2-3; the D gene is possibly TRBD2 (6 bases). This CDR3 is built from 16 residues. Germline CDR1 and CDR2: ENHRY and SYGVKD. Between the trimmed V and J ends, which lost 0 bases and 4 bases, there was a span of 14 bases. CDR3 amino acids: CAISESLGGDPDTQYF. The CDR3 nucleotides are TGTGCCATCAGTGAGTCGTTGGGCGGGGACCCAGATACGCAGTATTTT.

This clone is judged large. This sequence joins TRBV10-3 and TRBJ2-7, with D possibly TRBD2 on 6 matching bases. This CDR3 has 17 amino acids. The V end lost 3 bases, the J end lost 0 bases, and 18 bases lay between the germline ends. Germline V lookup: CDR1 ENHRY, CDR2 SYGVKD. Here the CDR3 reads CAISDPGVRGYSYEQYF. CDR3 in DNA: TGTGCCATCAGTGACCCCGGCGTTCGGGGGTACTCCTACGAGCAGTACTTC.

The J gene is TRBJ1-1, the V gene TRBV18; 8 bases fit TRBD1. The germline gives CDR1 KGHSH, CDR2 LQKENI. V trimming: 5 bases; J trimming: 1 base; junction bases outside the gene matches: 3. CDR3 length: 14 amino acids. CDR3 protein: CASSVGQANTEAFF. CDR3 nucleotide sequence: TGTGCCAGCTCAGTGGGACAGGCGAACACTGAAGCTTTCTTT.

In this sample, this clone turned up once. The chain has TRBV5-1 and TRBJ2-7; TRBD1 matches at 9 bases. Trimming removed 3 bases from V and 5 bases from J; junction bases left unmatched: 9. From germline, CDR1 is SGHRS and CDR2 YFSETQ. This CDR3 has 15 residues. The CDR3 protein is CASSYRDRVTDEQYV. DNA of the CDR3: TGCGCCAGCAGCTACCGGGACAGGGTAACGGACGAGCAGTACGTC.

V gene TRBV2 combines with J gene TRBJ1-2; 8 bases match TRBD1. CDR3 size: 14 residues. V lost 7 bases, J lost 4 bases, and 8 bases stayed unmatched. Germline V gives CDR1 SNHLY, CDR2 FYNNEI. CDR3 residues: CASKIGQGAYGYTF. CDR3 nucleotide sequence: TGTGCCAGCAAGATAGGACAGGGTGCCTATGGCTACACCTTC.

In DNA form, the CDR3 reads TGTGCCAGCAGCTCGTCGGCCCGGGGTGGAAGGGGTGGACTAGCGGCGACGCAGTTCTTC. Its protein product is CASSSSARGGRGGLAATQFF. V and J are TRBV6-2 or TRBV6-3 and TRBJ2-1; 10 nucleotides match TRBD2. The CDR3 runs to 20 residues. V was pared by 6 bases and J by 12 bases, with 29 bases of the junction left unmatched. In germline, CDR1 is MNHEY, CDR2 SVGEGT.

In its sample, this clone ranks as large. This sequence joins TRBV5-5 and TRBJ2-7; a possible D gene is TRBD1 (5 bases). V was trimmed by 1 base and J by 2 bases, leaving 25 bases between them. The germline CDR1 and CDR2 sequences are SGHKS and YYEKEE (reference sequence). The CDR3 covers 19 residues. CDR3 nucleotides: TGTGCCAGCAGCTTGTTGCAGGGATTTACCCATATCCTTACCTACGAGCAGTACTTC. It yields the protein CASSLLQGFTHILTYEQYF.

The J gene is TRBJ2-2, the V gene TRBV19; D might be TRBD2 (5 bases). The CDR3 is made up of 17 amino acids. CDR1 and CDR2 (germline): LNHDA, SQIVND (reference sequence). V lost 3 bases and J 4 bases, leaving 18 bases between the germline ends. CDR3 region: CASSIASPPGSTGELFF. As DNA, the CDR3 is TGTGCCAGTAGTATTGCCTCCCCGCCGGGGTCCACCGGGGAGCTGTTTTTT.

CDR3 sequence: CASSFTPPRLGAYTDTQYF. CDR3 nucleotide sequence: TGTGCCAGCAGTTTTACCCCGCCGCGATTAGGGGCATACACAGATACGCAGTATTTT. The chain links TRBV27 to TRBJ2-3, with D perhaps TRBD1 (5 bases). The CDR3 sequence is 19 residues long. Germline CDR1 and CDR2: MNHEY and SMNVEV (reference sequence). Trimming shortened V by 3 bases and J by 2 bases, and 24 bases separated the two germline ends.

The chain has TRBV7-2 and TRBJ1-6, with D perhaps matching TRBD1 (6 bases). This CDR3 comprises 18 residues. Trimming removed 2 bases at V and 1 base at J, with 15 bases between. Germline CDR1 SGHTA, CDR2 FQGNSA. CDR3 sequence: CASSLTTRGASYNSPLHF. The CDR3 region has the DNA TGTGCCAGCAGCTTAACAACTCGGGGGGCGTCCTATAATTCACCCCTCCACTTT. The variable domain in full, completed from reference TRBV7-2 and TRBJ1-6, reads GAGVSQSPSNKVTEKGKDVELRCDPISGHTALYWYRQSLGQGLEFLIYFQGNSAPDKSGLPSDRFSAERTGGSVSTLTIQRTQQEDSAVYLCASSLTTRGASYNSPLHFGNGTRLTVT.

V gene TRBV18 combines with J gene TRBJ1-5; maybe TRBD1 (6 bases). CDR1 and CDR2 (germline): KGHSH, LQKENI. Deletions cut 6 bases from V and 0 bases from J, with 15 bases between. The CDR3 spans 16 residues. This CDR3 is CASSPQGRNSNQPQHF. CDR3 coding DNA: TGTGCCAGCTCTCCTCAGGGGAGAAATAGCAATCAGCCCCAGCATTTT.

This rearrangement joins TRBV5-6 to TRBJ1-4; 7 bases align to TRBD1. Germline CDR1 and CDR2: SGHDT and YYEEEE. The CDR3 runs 15 residues. V lost 3 bases and J lost 5; bases outside the gene matches: 7. The CDR3 here is CASSSPPTGNEKLFF. In nucleotides, the CDR3 is TGTGCCAGCAGCTCCCCACCGACAGGGAATGAAAAACTGTTTTTT. Supplemented by reference TRBV5-6 and TRBJ1-4, the full variable domain reads DAGVTQSPTHLIKTRGQQVTLRCSPKSGHDTVSWYQQALGQGPQFIFQYYEEEERQRGNFPDRFSGHQFPNYSSELNVNALLLGDSALYLCASSSPPTGNEKLFFGSGTQLSVL.

The chain is built from TRBV4-2 and TRBJ2-5; the D gene is possibly TRBD1 (6 bases). This CDR3 is 15 amino acids long. Trimming took off 4 bases at V and 5 bases at J, with 17 bases between the two ends. Germline V gene lookup returns CDR1 LGHNA and CDR2 YNFKEQ. DNA of the CDR3: TGTGCCAGCAGCCCCACTATAGGGGGACGGGAGACCCAGTACTTC. It specifies CASSPTIGGRETQYF.